The source of this T cell receptor (beta chain) is a study of T cells after yellow fever vaccination (dated by TCRdb to 2018 to 2020). A note on the overall study: The SMART-Seq v4 Ultra Low Input RNA kit was used to prepare libraries from fractions with low cell numbers. To follow T-cell clones before and after primary and booster YFV17D yellow fever vaccination, bulk TCR alpha and beta repertoires were sequenced over time. Blood was collected at multiple timepoints before and after primary and secondary immunization, and bulk PBMC replicates and cell subsets were isolated. Two healthy male donors, one aged 18 to 30 and one aged 30 to 39 years, made up the cohort.

The sequencer listed for this sample is Illumina NovaSeq 6000. TCR cDNA was made using 5'RACE template switching, a step that added a universal primer site and unique molecular identifiers. Priming of cDNA synthesis was performed from both the TCR alpha and TCR beta constant segments. Two PCR steps were used to amplify libraries, with sample barcodes and sequencing adapters being added in the second step. Sequencing of libraries was performed on Illumina HiSeq 2500 (2x100 bp) or NovaSeq (2x150 bp). Concerning the study's data processing: MIGEC handled demultiplexing of reads and collapsing into UMI consensus sequences, while MiXCR performed V(D)J alignment. Vaccine-responding clonotypes were defined with edgeR using replicate PBMC samples, requiring FDR below 0.01 and a log2 fold change above 5 up to day 15. Bulk clonotypes were assigned CD4 or CD8 identity according to which sequenced CD4 or CD8 repertoire held them at higher abundance. TCRdb reran the public reads through fastp at Q25 and MiXCR, keeping productive beta chains. Rows are unified per CDR3 protein, each entry keeping the most common DNA and genes. The V and J calls here are based on TCRdb, not the publication. Within this sample are about 170,000 distinct CDR3 sequences, with approximately 10% of them counted one time only. The ten largest clones take up just over 35% of the sample.

Results the study describes overall, beyond this receptor: FACS-sorted repertoires could contain abundant contaminating clonotypes from the bulk population, so computational filtering was required. Most clones expanded after primary vaccination (around 96% of CD4 and 88% of CD8) were re-detected after the booster, suggesting that broad memory maintenance occurred. A small share of clonotypes occurred in both CD4 and CD8 compartments, likely arising from convergent recombination. The secondary T-cell response was weaker than the primary response but faster, peaking on day 5 instead of day 15. Because the study included only a couple of donors, the extent to which the findings can be generalized is limited.

This clonotype showed up just a few times. What this receptor recognizes is not known. Base qualities are not recorded, but no much larger clone differs from it by a single base. Taken with the paper, the label for treatment or condition translates to: live attenuated yellow fever vaccine strain. PBMCs were isolated from peripheral blood using a standard Ficoll-Paque protocol. Dynabeads CD4 and CD8 positive selection kits were used to isolate CD4 and CD8 T-cell fractions. TriZol was used to extract RNA from bulk PBMCs, from CD4 and CD8 fractions, and from dextramer-positive and dextramer-negative fractions. Via the germline V gene, CDR1 is MNHNS and CDR2 SASEGT. The CDR3 holds 13 amino acids from the cysteine to the phenylalanine. Kept here is only the CDR3 DNA, which spans 39 bases and is read in frame from base 1. Trimming takes 7 bases off V and 3 bases off J; junction bases not matched to a gene: 6.

The rearrangement combines TRBV6-1 with TRBJ2-7, and 7 bases in between align with TRBD1. This clonotype was obtained from a man aged 18 to 35 who received the YFV17D yellow fever vaccine. The sequencing here drew on CD8+ T cells sorted from PBMCs, taken 15 days after the yellow fever booster vaccination. For the CDR3, the sequence is CASTGDRVYEQYF. The DNA reads TGTGCCAGCACAGGTGACAGGGTCTACGAGCAGTACTTC.